The clone carrying this TCR beta chain has just a few counts. A second PCR, run for roughly 7 to 12 cycles, used a sample-barcoded 5' primer plus a J-beta primer mix. TCRdb independently ran MiXCR on the 5' RACE reads; one entry per CDR3 protein. The repertoire holds 710,000 or so distinct CDR3 sequences, with approximately 31% as singletons. The sample originates from a study of blood T cells in healthy people across ages. Donors were systemically healthy Caucasian individuals from Russia aged roughly 6 to 100 years. Each sample yielded at least 5.5 micrograms of PBMC total RNA. This CDR3 has 12 residues. V was shortened by 0 bases and J by 7 bases, with 7 bases between the two germline ends. Germline V lookup: CDR1 SGHRS, CDR2 YFSETQ.

The sequence was obtained from a woman aged 80 or over in good health. The chain recombines TRBV5-1 with TRBJ1-2, with D hard to call. The sequenced sample consisted of blood. CDR3 amino acids: CASSLDTVGYTF. CDR3 in DNA: TGCGCCAGCAGCTTGGATACGGTTGGCTACACCTTC.